The following is a TCR beta chain sequence with its context. The data were obtained in a study of CD8 T cells in Susac syndrome. Reverse transcription used roughly 0.5 to 1 ug RNA and random hexamers. TCR beta CDR3 was amplified by immunoSEQ covering 54 Vbeta and 13 Jbeta. TCRdb analysed the immunoSEQ multiplex PCR reads with MiXCR anew, one entry per CDR3 protein. The sample has about 120,000 distinct CDR3 sequences, 80% to 95% seen once; the top ten hold roughly 0.11%. Germline CDR1 reads SGHKS; CDR2 reads YYEKEE (reference sequence). The CDR3 extends over 14 amino acids. Losses at the gene ends were 5 bases for V and 4 bases for J; bases not matched to a gene: 8.

The chain has TRBV5-5 and TRBJ1-2; 7 bases map to TRBD1. This sequence was found in a human donor in good health. Material: CD8+ T cells from PBMCs. The CDR3 here is CASRLPGQPYGYTF. CDR3 coding DNA: TGTGCCAGCAGATTACCGGGACAGCCCTATGGCTACACCTTC.